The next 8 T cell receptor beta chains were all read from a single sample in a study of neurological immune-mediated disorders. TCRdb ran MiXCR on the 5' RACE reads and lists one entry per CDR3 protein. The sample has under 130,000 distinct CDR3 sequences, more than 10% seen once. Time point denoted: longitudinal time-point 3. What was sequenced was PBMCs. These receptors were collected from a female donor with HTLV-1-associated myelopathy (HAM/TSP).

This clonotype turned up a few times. CDR3 nucleotides: TGTGCCAGCAGCTTGCAAGCGTGGCAGTATTTT. Its translation is CASSLQAWQYF. The chain recombines TRBV7-8 with TRBJ2-3; unclear D gene. V shed 3 bases and J shed 11 bases, with 9 bases lying between them. There are 11 residues in the CDR3. The germline V gene has CDR1 SGHVS and CDR2 FQNEAQ.

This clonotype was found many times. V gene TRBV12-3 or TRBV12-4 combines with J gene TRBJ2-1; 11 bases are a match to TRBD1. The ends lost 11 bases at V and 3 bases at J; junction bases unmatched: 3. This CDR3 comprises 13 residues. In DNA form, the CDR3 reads TGTGCCGGGGGACAGGGGGTCTACAATGAGCAGTTCTTC. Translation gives CAGGQGVYNEQFF.

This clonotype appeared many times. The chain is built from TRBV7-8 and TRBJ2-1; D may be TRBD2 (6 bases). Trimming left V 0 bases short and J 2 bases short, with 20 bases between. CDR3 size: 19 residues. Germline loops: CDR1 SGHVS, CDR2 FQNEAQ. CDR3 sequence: CASSLARGSFNHPYNEQFF. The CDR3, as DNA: TGTGCCAGCAGCTTAGCGCGGGGATCCTTTAACCACCCCTACAATGAGCAGTTCTTC.

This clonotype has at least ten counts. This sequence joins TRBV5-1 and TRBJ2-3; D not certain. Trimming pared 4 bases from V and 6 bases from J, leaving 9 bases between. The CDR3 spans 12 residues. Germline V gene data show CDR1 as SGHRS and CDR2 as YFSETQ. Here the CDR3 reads CASSPARDTQYF. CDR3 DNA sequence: TGCGCCAGCAGCCCGGCGAGGGATACGCAGTATTTT.

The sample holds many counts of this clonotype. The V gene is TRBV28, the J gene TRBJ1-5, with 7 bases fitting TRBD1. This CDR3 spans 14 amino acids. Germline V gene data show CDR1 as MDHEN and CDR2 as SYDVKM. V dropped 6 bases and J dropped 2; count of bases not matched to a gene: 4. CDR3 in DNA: TGTGCCAGCAGGAGCGGGACAGGCAATCAGCCCCAGCATTTT. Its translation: CASRSGTGNQPQHF.

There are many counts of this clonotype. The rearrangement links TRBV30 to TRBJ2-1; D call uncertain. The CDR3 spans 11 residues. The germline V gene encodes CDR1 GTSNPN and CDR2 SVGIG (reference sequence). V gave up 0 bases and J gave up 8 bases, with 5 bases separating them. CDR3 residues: CAWSVLYEQFF. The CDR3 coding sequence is TGTGCCTGGAGTGTACTTTATGAGCAGTTCTTC.

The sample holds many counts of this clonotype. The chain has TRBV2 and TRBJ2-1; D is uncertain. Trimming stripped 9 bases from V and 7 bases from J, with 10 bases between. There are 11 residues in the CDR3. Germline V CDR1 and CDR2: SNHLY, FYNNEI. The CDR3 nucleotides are TGTGCCAGGCGATTAGAGAATGAGCAGTTCTTC. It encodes CARRLENEQFF.

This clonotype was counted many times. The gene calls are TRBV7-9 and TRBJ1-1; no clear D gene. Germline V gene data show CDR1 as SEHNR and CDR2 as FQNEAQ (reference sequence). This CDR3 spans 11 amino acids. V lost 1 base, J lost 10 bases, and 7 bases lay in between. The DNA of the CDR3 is TGTGCCAGCAGCTTAGGGGTCCCAGCTTTCTTT. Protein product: CASSLGVPAFF.